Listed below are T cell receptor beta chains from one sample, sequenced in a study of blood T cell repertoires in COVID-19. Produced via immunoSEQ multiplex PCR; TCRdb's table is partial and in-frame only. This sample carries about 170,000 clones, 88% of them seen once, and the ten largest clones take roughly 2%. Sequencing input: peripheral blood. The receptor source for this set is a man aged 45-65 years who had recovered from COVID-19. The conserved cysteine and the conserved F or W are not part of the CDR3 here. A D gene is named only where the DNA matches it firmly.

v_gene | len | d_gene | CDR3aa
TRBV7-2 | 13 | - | ASSLVRGGTDTQY
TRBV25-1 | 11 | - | ASSNPGRHEQF
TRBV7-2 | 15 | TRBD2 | ASSLGVAGRAQETQY
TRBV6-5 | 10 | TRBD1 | ASRQGSQPQH
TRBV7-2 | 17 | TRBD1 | ASSFDRGFSGTYNSPLH
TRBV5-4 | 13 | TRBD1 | ASSPPTGARNEQF
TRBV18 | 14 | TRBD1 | ASSSRAGGKVYEQY
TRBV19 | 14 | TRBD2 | ASSIKTSGGSGELF
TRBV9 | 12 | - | ASSVGLGLETQY
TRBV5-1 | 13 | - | ASSGGATPQETQY
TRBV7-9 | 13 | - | ASSSRGDGWDTQY
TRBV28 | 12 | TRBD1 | ASSWDRGGYGYT
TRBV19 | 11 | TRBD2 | ASSTLAGHEQY
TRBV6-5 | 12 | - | ASSYTRGNEKLF
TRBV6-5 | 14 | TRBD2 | ASSYPRGSGGNEQF
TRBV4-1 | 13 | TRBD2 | ASSQDGSGTDTQY
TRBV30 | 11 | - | AWSKNSNSPLH
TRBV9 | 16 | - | ASSPLEGGAGHTGELF
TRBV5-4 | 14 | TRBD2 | ASSSLAGGPSDTQY
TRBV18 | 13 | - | ASSPSGAGANVLT
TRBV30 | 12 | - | AWSRGSSTDTQY
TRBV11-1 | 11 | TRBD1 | ASRSGGQETQY
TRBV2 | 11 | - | ASSRTANQPQH
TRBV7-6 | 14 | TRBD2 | ASSPGLAGIYNEQF
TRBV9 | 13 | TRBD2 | ASSVAGGSTDTQY
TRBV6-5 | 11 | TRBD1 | ASRYRQGSEQY
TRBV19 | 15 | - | ASSISRQLSGANVLT
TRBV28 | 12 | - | ASSTQGMRNTIY
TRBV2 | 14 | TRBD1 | ASSEATRDRGYEQY
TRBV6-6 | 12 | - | ASSYSQGIYGYT
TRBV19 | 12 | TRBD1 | ASRTGATNEKLF
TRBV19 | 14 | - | ASSIPRQQSNQPQH
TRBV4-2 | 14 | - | ASSQERQNSYNEQF
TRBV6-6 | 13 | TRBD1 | ASSFSTGGRAEAF
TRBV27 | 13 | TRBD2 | ASSLIAGGMETQY
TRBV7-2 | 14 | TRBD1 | ASSFPGLARGNEQF
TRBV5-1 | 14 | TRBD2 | ASSLASGILAYEQY
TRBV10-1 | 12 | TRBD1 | ASSEQGENTEAF
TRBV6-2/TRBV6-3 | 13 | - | ASSSRVRTAYEQY
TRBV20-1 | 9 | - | SARPGTEAF
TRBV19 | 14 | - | ASSTPEGPNTGELF
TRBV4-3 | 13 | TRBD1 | ASSQGQGINYGYT
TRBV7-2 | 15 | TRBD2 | ASSLGLAGGGQETQY
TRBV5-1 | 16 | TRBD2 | ASSLVPSGKGAPDTQY
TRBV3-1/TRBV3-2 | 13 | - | ASSPFKGTKKTQY
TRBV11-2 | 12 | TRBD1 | ASSLRTGGEKLF
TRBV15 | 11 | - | ATSRPMGVEQY
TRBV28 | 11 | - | ASTPPRAFAAF
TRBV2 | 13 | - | ASSAVPTRDSEQF
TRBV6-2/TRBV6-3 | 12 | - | ASSYGGGNQPQH
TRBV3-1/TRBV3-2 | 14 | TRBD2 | ASSRGLAGYSDTQY